The 15 T cell receptor beta chains given below trace back to one sample, sequenced in a study of blood T cells in healthy people across ages. A sample-barcoded 5' primer and a J-beta primer mix were used in a second PCR of roughly 7 to 11 cycles. TCRdb itself ran the 5' RACE reads through MiXCR, one entry per CDR3 protein. This sample has roughly 1.9 million distinct CDR3 sequences, with around 40% found just once. Sequences were obtained from blood. These receptors were taken from a human donor in good health.

This clonotype was seen just once. The chain has TRBV7-2 and TRBJ1-1; D call uncertain. This CDR3 is 13 amino acids long. Germline V gives CDR1 SGHTA, CDR2 FQGNSA. V lost 6 bases and J 5 bases, leaving 13 bases between the germline ends. The CDR3 is CASRHTWSTEAFF. The CDR3 DNA is TGTGCCAGCAGGCATACTTGGAGTACTGAAGCTTTCTTT.

This clonotype was counted a few times. The chain couples TRBV4-1 to TRBJ2-5; D not resolved. Trimming shortened V by 1 base and J by 11 bases, and 35 bases separated the two germline ends. Germline-derived CDR1 and CDR2 are MGHRA and YSYEKL. The CDR3 is 20 amino acids. The CDR3 DNA reads as TGCGCCAGCAGCCAAGGGGTCACACAGCCGGTTTACGACGGTGTGGGAAAGCAGTACTTC. Protein: CASSQGVTQPVYDGVGKQYF.

This clonotype occurred a few times. The V and J genes are TRBV29-1 and TRBJ1-2; 10 bases line up with TRBD1. The CDR3 runs to 12 residues. Per the germline V gene, CDR1 is SQVTM and CDR2 is ANQGSEA. The J segment lost 2 bases and the V segment lost 8 bases, leaving 2 bases of the junction unmatched. In DNA, the CDR3 is TGCAGCTCGGACAGGGGGAACTATGGCTACACCTTC. This gives the protein CSSDRGNYGYTF. Supplemented by reference TRBV29-1 and TRBJ1-2, the full variable domain reads SAVISQKPSRDICQRGTSLTIQCQVDSQVTMMFWYRQQPGQSLTLIATANQGSEATYESGFVIDKFPISRPNLTFSTLTVSNMSPEDSSIYLCSSDRGNYGYTFGSGTRLTVV.

The genes are TRBV29-1 and TRBJ1-2; the D is unclear. The CDR3 extends over 15 amino acids. Germline V lookup: CDR1 SQVTM, CDR2 ANQGSEA. V was clipped by 3 bases and J by 2 bases, with 16 bases between them. CDR3 DNA sequence: TGCAGCGTTGAGGGAGCGGGGTCGAGCAACTATGGCTACACCTTC. Encoded protein: CSVEGAGSSNYGYTF. Looking up the rest from reference TRBV29-1 and TRBJ1-2 gives the full variable domain: SAVISQKPSRDICQRGTSLTIQCQVDSQVTMMFWYRQQPGQSLTLIATANQGSEATYESGFVIDKFPISRPNLTFSTLTVSNMSPEDSSIYLCSVEGAGSSNYGYTFGSGTRLTVV.

This chain joins TRBV7-2 and TRBJ2-7, with D uncertain. Germline V CDR1 and CDR2: SGHTA, FQGNSA. The V end was cut by 1 base, the J end by 4 bases, with 14 bases between. The CDR3 consists of 15 residues. The CDR3 sequence is CASSLVVVPRYEQYF. The CDR3 nucleotides are TGTGCCAGCAGCTTAGTGGTAGTCCCAAGGTACGAGCAGTACTTC.

The chain joins TRBV7-9 to TRBJ2-1, with TRBD2 as a possible D gene (6 bases). CDR3 length: 13 residues. V lost 5 bases and J 9 bases, leaving 14 bases between the germline ends. From germline, CDR1 is SEHNR and CDR2 FQNEAQ (reference sequence). The CDR3 sequence: CASSGRLTFEQFF. CDR3 DNA: TGTGCCAGCAGCGGGAGGCTTACGTTTGAGCAGTTCTTC.

This clonotype was seen more than once but under ten times. The chain employs TRBV20-1 and TRBJ2-1; D is undetermined. CDR3 length equals 15 residues. CDR1 DFQATT and CDR2 SNEGSKA come from the germline V gene (reference sequence). With 3 bases removed from V and 2 bases from J, the gap between germline ends came to 14 bases. The CDR3 reads CSASRSPAPYNEQFF. DNA for the CDR3: TGCAGTGCTAGTCGTTCCCCCGCTCCCTACAATGAGCAGTTCTTC.

This clonotype was observed many times. In DNA, the CDR3 is TGTGCCAGCAGCTCGTCTAATAAGGCTCTACTTAGCACAGATACGCAGTATTTT. Translated: CASSSSNKALLSTDTQYF. V is TRBV7-2 and J is TRBJ2-3; D not certain. The ends were cut back, 4 bases at V and 0 bases at J, with 20 bases in the middle. CDR1 and CDR2 (germline): SGHTA, FQGNSA. This CDR3 has 18 residues.

The rearrangement uses TRBV7-9 and TRBJ1-5, with 8 bases matching TRBD1. V was pared by 4 bases and J by 6 bases, with 5 bases of the junction left unmatched. The germline V gene has CDR1 SEHNR and CDR2 FQNEAQ (reference sequence). The CDR3 is 14 amino acids. The CDR3 loop reads CASSSQGAVQPQHF. In DNA form, the CDR3 reads TGTGCCAGCAGCTCGCAGGGGGCGGTTCAGCCCCAGCATTTT.

This chain links TRBV20-1 with TRBJ1-1, with D possibly being TRBD1 (6 bases). Germline CDR1 DFQATT, CDR2 SNEGSKA (reference sequence). V was shortened by 2 bases and J by 5 bases, with 24 bases between the two germline ends. CDR3 size: 17 residues. Written as DNA, the CDR3 is TGCAGTGCTAGAAGACTCAACAGGGAGAGTCTTCGGACTGAAGCTTTCTTT. It codes for CSARRLNRESLRTEAFF.

Remarks on this clonotype: This may be a read error, as it is one base from a much larger clone. The chain recombines TRBV3-1 with TRBJ2-7; TRBD1 agrees at 10 bases. The germline gives CDR1 LGHDT, CDR2 YNNKEL (reference sequence). The length of the CDR3 is 15 residues. J was trimmed by 2 bases and V by 2 bases; bases with no gene match: 3. CDR3 sequence (DNA): TGTGCCAGCAGCCAAAGGGACAGGGGAGCCTACGAGCAGTACTTC. It yields the protein CASSQRDRGAYEQYF.

The chain employs TRBV3-1 and TRBJ2-3, with unresolved D. Germline assignment: CDR1 LGHDT and CDR2 YNNKEL (reference sequence). V was trimmed by 0 bases and J by 0 bases, leaving 10 bases between them. The CDR3 sequence is 16 residues long. The CDR3 coding sequence is TGTGCCAGCAGCCAAGAAGACGATTCAAGCACAGATACGCAGTATTTT. Its translation is CASSQEDDSSTDTQYF.

The chain employs TRBV4-1 and TRBJ1-2; D is undetermined. The length of the CDR3 is 15 residues. Trimming stripped 1 base from V and 4 bases from J, with 13 bases between. Germline V gene data show CDR1 as MGHRA and CDR2 as YSYEKL. This chain's CDR3 is CASSQGSTWGYGYTF. The CDR3 DNA follows: TGCGCCAGCAGCCAAGGGTCTACATGGGGCTATGGCTACACCTTC.

The chain has TRBV11-2 and TRBJ1-2; 7 nucleotides align to TRBD1. V dropped 2 bases and J dropped 2; count of bases not matched to a gene: 5. Germline V gene sequence: CDR1 SGHAT, CDR2 FQNNGV. This CDR3 is built from 15 residues. CDR3 region: CASSLFLTGNYGYTF. The CDR3 DNA sequence: TGTGCCAGCAGCTTATTTTTGACAGGGAACTATGGCTACACCTTC.

This clonotype has just one count. The chain couples TRBV6-6 to TRBJ1-5; D is unresolved. Germline assignment: CDR1 MNHNY and CDR2 SVGAGI (reference sequence). The CDR3 totals 14 residues. The V end was cut by 7 bases, the J end by 0 bases, with 10 bases between. Here the CDR3 DNA reads TGTGCCAGCACCCCAGCTTATAGCAATCAGCCCCAGCATTTT. It translates to CASTPAYSNQPQHF.